Below are 20 T cell receptor beta chains sequenced from a single sample in a study of regulatory T cells in long-lasting Graves disease. According to the study, TCR beta libraries were built with iRepertoire HTBI primers and CDR3-region Arm-PCR. TCRdb itself ran the multiplex PCR reads through MiXCR, one entry per CDR3 protein. The table includes roughly 490,000 distinct CDR3 sequences, under 25% detected once. As to time point: persistent/refractory GD, antithyroid drugs over 5 years with positive TRAb. Extracted PBMC RNA gave rise to the TCR library. This specimen consisted of peripheral blood mononuclear cells (PBMCs), obtained when the disease was refractory, from a patient treated with antithyroid drugs. The receptor set was obtained from a female donor with Graves disease.

The table lists this clonotype with many counts. The chain links TRBV28 to TRBJ2-7, with 13 positions matching TRBD2. This CDR3 has 15 residues. Unmatched junction bases numbered 7, after V lost 6 bases and J lost 5 bases. CDR1 and CDR2 (germline): MDHEN, SYDVKM. CDR3 bases: TGTGCCAGCAGGCGGGGGGGACTAGCGGGAAACGAGCAGTACTTC. Its protein product is CASRRGGLAGNEQYF.

Details on this clonotype: A read error may be the cause here, since a much bigger clone is one base away. The rearrangement uses TRBV27 and TRBJ1-2; D unresolved. Germline CDR1 and CDR2: MNHEY and SMNVEV (reference sequence). CDR3 length: 13 amino acids. Trimming stripped 8 bases from V and 8 bases from J, with 18 bases between. CDR3: CASGGEGLVGYTF. Here the CDR3 DNA reads TGTGCCAGCGGTGGCGAAGGGTTGGTCGGCTACACCTTC.

A word on this clonotype: Lacking the conserved final phenylalanine or tryptophan, this CDR3 likely reflects a read error. This chain uses TRBV20-1 with TRBJ2-5; TRBD2 agrees at 10 bases. The germline V gene encodes CDR1 DFQATT and CDR2 SNEGSKA (reference sequence). Trimming took 5 bases from V and 5 from J; bases not matched to a gene: 5. The CDR3 consists of 13 residues. Here the CDR3 DNA reads TGCAGTGCTCGGACTAGCGGACGGGAGACCCAGTACCTC. Its translation is CSARTSGRETQYL.

This clonotype was detected many times. The CDR3 DNA is TGTGCCAGCAGCTTAGGTCACCCCGAGCAGTACTTC. Its protein is CASSLGHPEQYF. The chain joins TRBV7-2 to TRBJ2-7, with D unresolved. The ends were cut back, 1 base at V and 6 bases at J, with 7 bases in the middle. Germline V gene data show CDR1 as SGHTA and CDR2 as FQGNSA. This CDR3 comprises 12 residues.

The V and J genes are TRBV5-1 and TRBJ2-1; 9 bases are a match to TRBD2. The length of the CDR3 is 16 residues. The junction had 3 bases not matched to a gene; V was cut back by 2 bases and J by 0 bases. CDR1 and CDR2 from the germline V gene are SGHRS and YFSETQ. CDR3 DNA sequence: TGCGCCAGCAGCTTTCTAGCGGGGACCTCCTACAATGAGCAGTTCTTC. This sequence encodes CASSFLAGTSYNEQFF.

In its sample, this clonotype was seen a few times. The chain joins TRBV7-9 to TRBJ2-4; D is undetermined. V dropped 5 bases and J dropped 8 bases, with 10 bases sitting between them. Per germline, CDR1 SEHNR and CDR2 FQNEAQ (reference sequence). This CDR3 is built from 12 residues. This CDR3 reads CASSPSYDIQYF. The CDR3 nucleotides are TGTGCCAGCAGCCCTTCATACGACATTCAGTACTTC.

This clonotype has just a few counts. The chain couples TRBV20-1 to TRBJ1-1; 7 bases match TRBD1. Germline V gene data show CDR1 as DFQATT and CDR2 as SNEGSKA (reference sequence). This CDR3 spans 11 amino acids. V gave up 3 bases and J gave up 7 bases; unmatched junction bases: 2. The CDR3 region is CSARDRLEAFF. In DNA, the CDR3 is TGCAGTGCTAGGGACAGGCTTGAAGCTTTCTTT.

The gene calls are TRBV19 and TRBJ1-4; D perhaps matches TRBD1 (5 bases). Germline values: CDR1 LNHDA, CDR2 SQIVND (reference sequence). V was pared by 5 bases and J by 0 bases, with 16 bases between. The CDR3 has 17 residues. CDR3 in DNA: TGTGCCAGTAGTGATCAGGGCTTACAAGCAACTAATGAAAAACTGTTTTTT. Protein sequence: CASSDQGLQATNEKLFF.

The sample holds many counts of this clonotype. This chain joins TRBV29-1 and TRBJ1-6; no clear D gene. Per the germline V gene, CDR1 is SQVTM and CDR2 is ANQGSEA. This CDR3 comprises 12 residues. Trimming removed 7 bases from V and 7 bases from J, with 11 bases in between. CDR3 in amino acids: CSGGEPNSPLHF. In nucleotides, the CDR3 is TGCAGCGGCGGCGAGCCCAATTCACCCCTCCACTTT.

This chain joins TRBV6-6 and TRBJ1-2; maybe TRBD1 (5 bases). Germline loops: CDR1 MNHNY, CDR2 SVGAGI (reference sequence). V was clipped by 0 bases and J by 9 bases, with 8 bases between them. The CDR3 contains 12 residues. The CDR3 nucleotides read TGTGCCAGCAGTTACTCGGGGGGGAGCTACACCTTC. It encodes CASSYSGGSYTF.

The chain joins TRBV7-2 to TRBJ2-3; D remains unclear. CDR3 length: 13 residues. The ends were cut back, 2 bases at V and 6 bases at J, with 9 bases in the middle. Germline V lookup: CDR1 SGHTA, CDR2 FQGNSA. The CDR3: CASSLSARDTQYF. In nucleotides, the CDR3 is TGTGCCAGCAGCTTAAGTGCGCGGGATACGCAGTATTTT.

The table lists this clonotype with a few counts. The chain couples TRBV29-1 to TRBJ2-7; 9 bases align to TRBD1. Trimming removed 8 bases from V and 6 bases from J; junction bases left unmatched: 8. Per germline, CDR1 SQVTM and CDR2 ANQGSEA. The CDR3 is 12 amino acids. In nucleotides, the CDR3 is TGCAGCAGCTCGGGACAGGGCCGCGAGCAGTACTTC. Translating gives CSSSGQGREQYF.

This clonotype was recorded many times. The gene calls are TRBV12-3 or TRBV12-4 and TRBJ2-5, with 10 bases fitting TRBD1. The junction had 2 bases not matched to a gene; V was cut back by 5 bases and J by 2 bases. The CDR3 spans 14 residues. The CDR3 sequence: CASSGQGEQETQYF. CDR3 bases: TGTGCCAGCAGTGGACAGGGGGAACAAGAGACCCAGTACTTC.

The V gene is TRBV15, the J gene TRBJ1-5; tentative D call: TRBD1 (6 bases). Trimming pared 5 bases from V and 7 bases from J, leaving 15 bases between. Germline values: CDR1 LNHNV, CDR2 YYDKDF (reference sequence). CDR3 size: 14 residues. DNA for the CDR3: TGTGCCACCAGCGTTACAGGGCCGGGACAGCCCCAGCATTTT. Protein product: CATSVTGPGQPQHF.

V usage is TRBV18 and J usage is TRBJ2-5; TRBD1 might be the D (5 bases). V lost 3 bases and J lost 4, with 12 bases in between. The CDR3 spans 14 residues. Germline CDR1 reads KGHSH; CDR2 reads LQKENI. CDR3 amino acids: CASSPYQGGETQYF. The CDR3 region has the DNA TGTGCCAGCTCACCTTATCAGGGTGGAGAGACCCAGTACTTC.

CDR3 DNA: TGCAGTGCTAGAGCTAGGGTAGGAGACTATGGCTACACCTTC. Translating it yields CSARARVGDYGYTF. The chain couples TRBV20-1 to TRBJ1-2; unclear D gene. This CDR3 region has 14 residues. Germline-derived CDR1 and CDR2 are DFQATT and SNEGSKA (reference sequence). V lost 1 base, J lost 3 bases, and 12 bases lay in between.

Many counts were recorded for this clonotype. The gene calls are TRBV2 and TRBJ2-5; TRBD1 agrees at 8 bases. CDR3 length: 14 residues. Germline V lookup: CDR1 SNHLY, CDR2 FYNNEI. V dropped 7 bases and J dropped 4; count of bases not matched to a gene: 8. CDR3 sequence: CASTRNTGGETQYF. CDR3 nucleotides: TGTGCCAGCACCCGCAACACAGGGGGAGAGACCCAGTACTTC.

This clonotype was counted many times. CDR3 nucleotide sequence: TGTGCCAGCAGTTTGGAATCCCCTCCCCTCGGGGCTTTCTTT. This encodes CASSLESPPLGAFF. This sequence joins TRBV27 and TRBJ1-1; D gene unclear. The length of the CDR3 is 14 residues. CDR1 MNHEY and CDR2 SMNVEV come from the germline V gene (reference sequence). V lost 3 bases, J lost 11 bases, and 19 bases lay in between.

This clonotype was counted many times. The chain employs TRBV28 and TRBJ1-6; D gene ambiguous. Looked up from germline, CDR1 is MDHEN and CDR2 is SYDVKM. V shed 1 base and J shed 7 bases, with 17 bases lying between them. The CDR3 runs to 17 residues. CDR3 nucleotides: TGTGCCAGCAGTTTATACTTAGGAGAAGCGCAGAATTCACCCCTCCACTTT. Translating it yields CASSLYLGEAQNSPLHF.

This clonotype has ten or more counts. The J gene is TRBJ2-5, the V gene TRBV18, with D possibly matching TRBD1 (5 bases). The CDR3 consists of 14 residues. Germline CDR1 and CDR2: KGHSH and LQKENI. The V end was cut by 0 bases, the J end by 5 bases, with 10 bases between. The CDR3 DNA is TGTGCCAGCTCACCACCATCAGGGAAGGAGACCCAGTACTTC. It is translated as CASSPPSGKETQYF. The full variable domain, rest sourced from reference TRBV18 and TRBJ2-5, is NAGVMQNPRHLVRRRGQEARLRCSPMKGHSHVYWYRQLPEEGLKFMVYLQKENIIDESGMPKERFSAEFPKEGPSILRIQQVVRGDSAAYFCASSPPSGKETQYFGPGTRLLVL.